This entry lists 7 T cell receptor beta chains sequenced from one sample in a study of persistence of HIV-infected CD4 T cells. Antigens of these TCRs are unknown. The libraries were made with immunoSEQ version 4 in survey mode. Sequencing used immunoSEQ multiplex PCR; TCRdb keeps in-frame clones, though not all of them. The sample records about 25,000 clones, around 67% being singletons. Overlapping HIV-1 Gag 15-mer peptides at around 0.91 ug per peptide per mL were used. Sorting of responding CD4+ T cells relied on upregulated CD40 ligand together with CD69. The specimen was CD4+ T cells sorted from PBMCs after 18-hour stimulation, collected from a patient who received antiretroviral therapy. All receptors come from an adult man with HIV who was CMV-seropositive.

The chain links TRBV7-3 to TRBJ2-3; TRBD2 matches at 7 bases. V lost 5 bases and J lost 2; bases outside the gene matches: 10. There are 16 residues in the CDR3. Germline CDR1 is SGHTA and CDR2 is FQGTGA. The CDR3 reads CASSPSAGVFTDTQYF. In DNA, the CDR3 is TGTGCCAGCAGCCCCTCTGCGGGGGTCTTCACAGATACGCAGTATTTT.

The V and J genes are TRBV4-1 and TRBJ2-2; D might be TRBD1 (6 bases). Trimming shortened V by 5 bases and J by 5 bases, and 18 bases separated the two germline ends. The CDR3 extends over 16 amino acids. Germline V CDR1 and CDR2: MGHRA, YSYEKL. The CDR3 DNA sequence: TGCGCCAGCAGCACCCCGGGCACAGGGCGAACCGGGGAGCTGTTTTTT. Translating gives CASSTPGTGRTGELFF.

The rearrangement joins TRBV28 to TRBJ1-5; 7 nucleotides line up with TRBD1. V gave up 6 bases and J gave up 11 bases; unmatched junction bases: 7. Germline assignment: CDR1 MDHEN and CDR2 SYDVKM. This CDR3 is built from 12 residues. The CDR3 DNA follows: TGTGCCAGCAGGAAACAGGACAGGACCCAGCATTTT. Translating gives CASRKQDRTQHF.

The chain uses TRBV20-1 and TRBJ2-1, with 8 bases aligning to TRBD2. This CDR3 spans 14 amino acids. The V gene's germline CDR1 is DFQATT and CDR2 SNEGSKA (reference sequence). V lost 3 bases to trimming and J lost 7 bases; unmatched junction nucleotides: 8. For the CDR3, the DNA is TGCAGTGCTAGTCTCCCGGGGGGGCGGAATGAGCAGTTCTTC. Translation gives CSASLPGGRNEQFF.

This chain joins TRBV7-9 and TRBJ2-5; weak D call: TRBD1 (6 bases). The CDR3 spans 11 residues. The germline V and J ends were trimmed by 10 bases and 8 bases, with 14 bases remaining between them. CDR1 is SEHNR, CDR2 FQNEAQ, per germline (reference sequence). The CDR3 loop is CAIVQGKTQYF. The CDR3 bases are TGTGCCATCGTCCAGGGGAAAACCCAGTACTTC.

This clone is a singleton in its sample. The V and J genes are TRBV28 and TRBJ1-2, with 7 bases identical to TRBD1. Germline loops: CDR1 MDHEN, CDR2 SYDVKM. The CDR3 contains 15 residues. Trimming took 6 bases from V and 3 from J; bases not matched to a gene: 10. The CDR3: CASSPPGQSYYGYTF. The DNA for the CDR3 is TGTGCCAGCAGCCCACCGGGACAGAGCTACTATGGCTACACCTTC.

The chain recombines TRBV19 with TRBJ2-1; D remains ambiguous. From germline, CDR1 is LNHDA and CDR2 SQIVND (reference sequence). Trimming cost V 6 bases and J 8 bases, with 17 bases left between them. The CDR3 is 14 amino acids. CDR3 bases: TGTGCCAGTAGCCCGGGCATTTCGCCCCATGAGCAGTTCTTC. This gives the protein CASSPGISPHEQFF.